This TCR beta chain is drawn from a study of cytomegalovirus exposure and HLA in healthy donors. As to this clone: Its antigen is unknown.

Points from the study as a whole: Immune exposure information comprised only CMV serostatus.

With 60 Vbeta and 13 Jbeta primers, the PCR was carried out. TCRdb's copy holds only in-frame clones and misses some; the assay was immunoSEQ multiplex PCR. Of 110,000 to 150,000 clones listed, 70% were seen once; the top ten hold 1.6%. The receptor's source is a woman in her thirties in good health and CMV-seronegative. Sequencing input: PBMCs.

CDR3 coding DNA: TGTGCCAGCAGCGCTGGGACTAGCGGGGGGGCCGTAGAGACCCAGTACTTC. Its translation: CASSAGTSGGAVETQYF. This chain joins TRBV2 and TRBJ2-5; 16 bases fit TRBD2. Germline lookup yields CDR1 SNHLY and CDR2 FYNNEI. CDR3 size: 17 residues. J was trimmed by 4 bases and V by 6 bases; bases with no gene match: 8.